The 4 T cell receptor beta chains presented below share a single source sample, sequenced in a study of response to subunit inactivated influenza vaccine. TCRdb fed the RT-PCR reads into MiXCR, producing one record per CDR3 protein. The data contain 150,000 to 200,000 distinct CDR3 sequences, about an eighth of them singletons. The same data also went into a second study, on T cells expressing NK-cell markers. That study reports: For TCR beta, cDNA was produced by 5'RACE template switching with UMIs.

Sequencing used CD8+ T cells sorted from PBMCs, obtained 12 days after vaccination. Receptors were obtained from a man aged 45-65 years who received an inactivated influenza vaccine.

The chain combines TRBV2 with TRBJ2-1, with 12 bases matching TRBD1. The CDR3 spans 16 residues. Trimming at V came to 3 bases and at J to 3 bases, leaving 3 bases not matched to a gene. CDR1 SNHLY and CDR2 FYNNEI come from the germline V gene. The CDR3 nucleotides read TGTGCCAGCAGTGAGGGACAGGGGGCGAACTACAATGAGCAGTTCTTC. It is translated as CASSEGQGANYNEQFF.

This clonotype occurred a few times. This chain uses TRBV14 with TRBJ2-1, with D possibly being TRBD2 (6 bases). The germline CDR1 and CDR2 sequences are SGHDN and FVKESK. This CDR3 has 16 residues. V was clipped by 1 base and J by 3 bases, with 13 bases between them. Here the CDR3 reads CASSQVYSGYYNEQFF. In nucleotides, the CDR3 is TGTGCCAGCAGCCAAGTCTATAGCGGTTACTACAATGAGCAGTTCTTC.

This chain uses TRBV27 with TRBJ2-7; the D gene is possibly TRBD1 (5 bases). The CDR3 is 13 amino acids. Germline assignment: CDR1 MNHEY and CDR2 SMNVEV (reference sequence). Trimming cost V 5 bases and J 2 bases, with 10 bases left between them. The CDR3 DNA sequence: TGTGCCAGCAGTCCACCGGACACCTACGAGCAGTACTTC. Translating it yields CASSPPDTYEQYF.

This clonotype was detected many times. The V gene is TRBV12-3 or TRBV12-4, the J gene TRBJ2-7; no clear D. V dropped 4 bases and J dropped 3 bases, with 7 bases sitting between them. CDR3 length equals 12 residues. As DNA, the CDR3 is TGTGCCAGCAGTTCCGTAGTCTACGAGCAGTACTTC. Translated, it gives CASSSVVYEQYF.